This TCR beta chain stems from a study of CD8 T cells in ankylosing spondylitis. Construction of TCR beta libraries was performed using quantitative 5'-RACE with molecular barcodes. TCRdb passed the 5' RACE reads through MiXCR, listing each CDR3 protein once. Of around 320,000 distinct CDR3 sequences in the sample, 20% to 25% were seen once. Germline V lookup: CDR1 SNHLY, CDR2 FYNNEI. V lost 6 bases and J 7 bases, leaving 12 bases between the germline ends. The CDR3 spans 13 residues. There are a few counts of this clonotype. Its antigen is unidentified. Overall study findings and caveats: Matched ankylosing spondylitis synovial fluid reportedly contained a significantly enriched population of disease-linked clones. Disease-linked clones, CD8+, were relatively rare in peripheral blood. A TCR beta motif made of about 8 highly homologous variants seemed typical of ankylosing spondylitis blood.

This sequence originates from a female donor with ankylosing spondylitis or in good health (not recorded which). The V call is TRBV2, the J call TRBJ2-2, with D perhaps being TRBD1 or TRBD2 (5 bases each). The sequenced sample consisted of blood, either unsorted or a sorted T cell fraction (not recorded which). CDR3 sequence (DNA): TGTGCCAGCAGCCCACGAGGGGACGGGGAGCTGTTTTTT. Translated: CASSPRGDGELFF.